This TCR beta chain comes out of a study of cytomegalovirus exposure and HLA in healthy donors. About the research overall: Later analysis reported that the 130 or so validation repertoires shared the platform of the 650 to 700 first-cohort repertoires. Overall study results and limits: In vitro assays verified that three CMV-associated chains recognized CMV antigens specifically.

Germline-derived CDR1 and CDR2 are LGHNA and YSLEER. CDR3 size: 15 residues. With 4 bases clipped from V and 5 bases from J, the junction kept 10 bases outside the gene matches. Separate from the approximately 700-subject first cohort was the approximately 120-subject validation cohort, to which the donors belonged. A remark on this clone: Its antigen is not identified.

The protocol was immunoSEQ multiplex PCR, while the TCRdb copy is restricted to in-frame clones and leaves out a portion. Here the sample spans under 80,000 clones, approximately 93% being singletons. Sequences were obtained from PBMCs. The chain employs TRBV4-3 and TRBJ2-7, with 8 bases that match TRBD2. The receptor comes from a woman in her late teens or twenties in good health and CMV-seropositive. For the CDR3, the DNA is TGCGCCAGCAGCCTTCGGGGGGGTGGAGGGCACGAGCAGTACTTC. Translating gives CASSLRGGGGHEQYF.